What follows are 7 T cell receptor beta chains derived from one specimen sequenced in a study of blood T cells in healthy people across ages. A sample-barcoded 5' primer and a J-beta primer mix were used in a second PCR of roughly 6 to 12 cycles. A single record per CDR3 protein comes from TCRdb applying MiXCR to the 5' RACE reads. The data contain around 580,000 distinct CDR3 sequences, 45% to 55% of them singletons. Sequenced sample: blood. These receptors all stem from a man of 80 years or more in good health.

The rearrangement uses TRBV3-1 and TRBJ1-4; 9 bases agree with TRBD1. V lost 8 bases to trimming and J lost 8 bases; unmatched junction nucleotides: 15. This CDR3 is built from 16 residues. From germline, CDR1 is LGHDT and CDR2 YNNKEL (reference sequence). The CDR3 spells CASGRDRVLIGEKLFF. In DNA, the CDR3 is TGTGCCAGCGGAAGGGACAGGGTGCTTATAGGCGAAAAACTGTTTTTT.

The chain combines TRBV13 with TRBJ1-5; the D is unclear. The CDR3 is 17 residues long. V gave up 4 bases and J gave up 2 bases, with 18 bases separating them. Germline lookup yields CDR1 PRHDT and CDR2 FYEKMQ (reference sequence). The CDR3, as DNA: TGTGCCAGCAGCTATAAACTTCAGACATCCGGCAATCAGCCCCAGCATTTT. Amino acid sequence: CASSYKLQTSGNQPQHF.

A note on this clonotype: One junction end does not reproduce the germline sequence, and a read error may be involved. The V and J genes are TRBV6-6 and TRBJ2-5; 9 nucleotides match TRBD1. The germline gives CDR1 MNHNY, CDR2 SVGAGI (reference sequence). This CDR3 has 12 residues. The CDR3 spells CASRRDRETQHF. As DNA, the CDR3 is TGTGCCAGCAGGCGGGACAGGGAGACCCAGCACTTC.

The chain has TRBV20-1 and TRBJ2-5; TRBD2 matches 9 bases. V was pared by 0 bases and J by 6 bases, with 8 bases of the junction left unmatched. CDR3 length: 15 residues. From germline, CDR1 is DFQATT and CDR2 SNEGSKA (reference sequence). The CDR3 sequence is CSARDGSGSGQTQYF. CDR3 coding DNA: TGCAGTGCTAGAGATGGTAGCGGGAGTGGGCAGACCCAGTACTTC.

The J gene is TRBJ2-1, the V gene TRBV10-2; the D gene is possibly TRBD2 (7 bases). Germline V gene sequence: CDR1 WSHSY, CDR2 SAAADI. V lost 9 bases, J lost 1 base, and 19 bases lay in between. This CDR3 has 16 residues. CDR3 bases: TGCGCCAGTAGAATGCAGGGGAGGGGTTCCTACAATGAGCAGTTCTTC. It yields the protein CASRMQGRGSYNEQFF.

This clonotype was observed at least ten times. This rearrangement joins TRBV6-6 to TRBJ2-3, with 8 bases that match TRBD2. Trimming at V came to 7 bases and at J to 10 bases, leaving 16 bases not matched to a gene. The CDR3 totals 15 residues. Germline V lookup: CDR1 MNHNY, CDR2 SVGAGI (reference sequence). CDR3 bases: TGTGCCAGCACCCACTCGTCCAGCGGGGGCTATCCGCAGTATTTT. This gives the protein CASTHSSSGGYPQYF.

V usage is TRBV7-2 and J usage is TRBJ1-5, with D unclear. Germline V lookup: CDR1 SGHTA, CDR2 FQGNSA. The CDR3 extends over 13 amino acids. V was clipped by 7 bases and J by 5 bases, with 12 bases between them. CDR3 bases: TGTGCCAGCACCAAAGAGAGGGATCAGCCCCAGCATTTT. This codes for CASTKERDQPQHF.